The count of the clone carrying this T cell receptor (beta chain) is one. Per the germline V gene, CDR1 is SGHRS and CDR2 is YFSETQ. The germline V and J ends were trimmed by 1 base and 0 bases, with 8 bases remaining between them. The CDR3 has 15 residues. This entry comes from a study of technical replicates of blood from four donors. Produced via immunoSEQ multiplex PCR; TCRdb's table is partial and in-frame only. The sample includes about 87,000 clones, 85% to 95% of them seen just once. This sequence joins TRBV5-1 and TRBJ1-3; D not resolved. Material for sequencing was T cells isolated from PBMCs. This clonotype originated in a human donor in good health. CDR3 amino acids: CASSLTHSSGNTIYF. In DNA form, the CDR3 reads TGCGCCAGCAGCTTGACCCACAGCTCTGGAAACACCATATATTTT.